A single sample gave rise to the 17 T cell receptor beta chains below, sequenced in a study of blood T cell repertoires in COVID-19. TCRdb's table, derived via immunoSEQ multiplex PCR, lists solely in-frame clones and lacks some. The data hold 210,000 or so clones, with 70% to 85% observed a single time. Input material: peripheral blood. The receptors were sampled from a woman older than 75 with COVID-19, enrolled during active disease.

The gene calls are TRBV25-1 and TRBJ1-3; D gene ambiguous. Between the trimmed V and J ends, which lost 3 bases and 0 bases, there was a span of 9 bases. This CDR3 spans 15 amino acids. Germline V gene lookup returns CDR1 MGHDK and CDR2 SYGVNS. As DNA, the CDR3 is TGTGCCAGCAGTGAGGGGAGGACCTCTGGAAACACCATATATTTT. Translated, it gives CASSEGRTSGNTIYF.

The genes are TRBV3-1 (or the pseudogene TRBV3-2) and TRBJ2-1; D not resolved. The ends were cut back, 5 bases at V and 7 bases at J, with 9 bases in the middle. Germline-derived CDR1 and CDR2 are LGHDT and YNNKEL (reference sequence). This CDR3 contains 12 residues. This chain's CDR3 is CASSARLNEQFF. The CDR3, as DNA: TGTGCCAGCAGCGCCCGGTTGAATGAGCAGTTCTTC.

This chain uses TRBV18 with TRBJ1-4, with D unclear. CDR3 length: 16 amino acids. V lost 5 bases and J lost 7, with 20 bases in between. Germline CDR1 is KGHSH and CDR2 is LQKENI. DNA of the CDR3: TGTGCCAGCTCATCGACGGTCGCGGTGGATCGTGAAAAACTGTTTTTT. Protein product: CASSSTVAVDREKLFF.

The rearrangement joins TRBV4-2 to TRBJ2-1; TRBD1 matches at 7 bases. Germline lookup yields CDR1 LGHNA and CDR2 YNFKEQ. The CDR3 runs to 17 residues. The junction had 14 bases not matched to a gene; V was cut back by 1 base and J by 8 bases. CDR3 sequence reads: CASSQVVWQGVIDEQFF. The CDR3 coding sequence is TGTGCCAGCAGCCAAGTAGTTTGGCAGGGGGTTATCGATGAGCAGTTCTTC.

This clone appeared a few times. The chain's CDR3 is CASSIGLGPTDTQYF. The CDR3 DNA reads as TGTGCCAGTAGTATAGGACTAGGACCCACAGATACGCAGTATTTT. V usage is TRBV19 and J usage is TRBJ2-3, with D possibly being TRBD2 (6 bases). The germline CDR1 and CDR2 sequences are LNHDA and SQIVND (reference sequence). Trimming stripped 1 base from V and 2 bases from J, with 10 bases between. This CDR3 is 15 amino acids long.

The chain links TRBV9 to TRBJ2-7; perhaps TRBD2 as D (6 bases). This CDR3 region has 12 residues. Trimming stripped 7 bases from V and 2 bases from J, with 10 bases between. Per the germline V gene, CDR1 is SGDLS and CDR2 is YYNGEE. In DNA, the CDR3 is TGTGCCAGCGGGACGGGGGCCTACGAGCAGTACTTC. Translating it yields CASGTGAYEQYF.

A word on this clone: Germline and junction disagree at one end, which may indicate a read error. V gene TRBV7-7 combines with J gene TRBJ2-5, with a possible D match to TRBD1 (6 bases). The CDR3 is 14 residues long. From germline, CDR1 is SSHAT and CDR2 FNYEAQ (reference sequence). CDR3 loop: CASSLTGYQETQYF. The CDR3 coding sequence is TGTGCTAGCAGCTTAACAGGGTACCAAGAGACCCAGTACTTC.

The gene calls are TRBV5-1 and TRBJ2-5; 12 nucleotides match TRBD1. Germline CDR1 reads SGHRS; CDR2 reads YFSETQ. The J segment lost 5 bases and the V segment lost 0 bases, leaving 8 bases of the junction unmatched. The CDR3 runs to 17 residues. The CDR3 loop is CASSLAGTGGTGETQYF. In nucleotides, the CDR3 is TGCGCCAGCAGCTTGGCCGGGACAGGGGGCACAGGGGAGACCCAGTACTTC.

The J gene is TRBJ1-1, the V gene TRBV6-5; D might be TRBD1 (5 bases). Trimming took 7 bases from V and 3 from J, leaving 15 bases between them. The length of the CDR3 is 14 residues. CDR1 is MNHEY, CDR2 SVGAGI, per germline. DNA of the CDR3: TGTGCCAGCACCCACGGCGGGGGGGACACTGAAGCTTTCTTT. This codes for CASTHGGGDTEAFF.

V and J are TRBV9 and TRBJ1-1; no firm D call. Deletions cut 0 bases from V and 1 base from J, with 7 bases between. This CDR3 comprises 14 residues. Germline V gene sequence: CDR1 SGDLS, CDR2 YYNGEE. The CDR3 DNA is TGTGCCAGCAGCGTAGCTGGGCAGAACACTGAAGCTTTCTTT. The encoded protein is CASSVAGQNTEAFF.

This clone came up once. The J gene is TRBJ2-6, the V gene TRBV11-2; TRBD2 matches 12 bases. V dropped 4 bases and J dropped 4; count of bases not matched to a gene: 5. Germline CDR1 reads SGHAT; CDR2 reads FQNNGV. The CDR3 contains 17 residues. The CDR3, as DNA: TGTGCCAGCAGCTCCCTAGCGGGGGGGCGGGGGGCCAACGTCCTGACTTTC. Its translation is CASSSLAGGRGANVLTF.

The chain joins TRBV18 to TRBJ1-6; no reliable D call. In germline, CDR1 is KGHSH, CDR2 LQKENI. The CDR3 loop spans 14 amino acids. Trimming left V 3 bases short and J 14 bases short, with 17 bases between. The CDR3 DNA follows: TGTGCCAGCTCACCGGCTACGGAGCTATATACCCTCCACTTT. As protein: CASSPATELYTLHF.

The rearrangement joins TRBV5-1 to TRBJ2-1; possible D gene TRBD1, 6 bases. CDR3 length: 15 amino acids. V gave up 5 bases and J gave up 4 bases, with 16 bases separating them. Looked up from germline, CDR1 is SGHRS and CDR2 is YFSETQ. The CDR3 is CASRDGTPAYNEQFF. The CDR3 DNA is TGCGCCAGCAGGGACGGGACACCAGCATACAATGAGCAGTTCTTC. Variable domain in full (rest from reference TRBV5-1 and TRBJ2-1): KAGVTQTPRYLIKTRGQQVTLSCSPISGHRSVSWYQQTPGQGLQFLFEYFSETQRNKGNFPGRFSGRQFSNSRSEMNVSTLELGDSALYLCASRDGTPAYNEQFFGPGTRLTVL.

This clone was found once. CDR3: CASSQDLGANKNQPQHF. Written as DNA, the CDR3 is TGTGCCAGCAGCCAAGATCTGGGGGCGAATAAAAATCAGCCCCAGCATTTT. The J gene is TRBJ1-5, the V gene TRBV4-2, with TRBD1 as a possible D gene (6 bases). Germline lookup yields CDR1 LGHNA and CDR2 YNFKEQ. There are 17 residues in the CDR3. Trimming stripped 0 bases from V and 4 bases from J, with 16 bases between.

This clone was found a few times. The chain carries TRBV5-1 and TRBJ1-1, with D uncertain. The germline CDR1 and CDR2 sequences are SGHRS and YFSETQ. V lost 3 bases and J 6 bases, leaving 15 bases between the germline ends. CDR3 length: 14 amino acids. As DNA, the CDR3 is TGCGCCAGCAGCTCAGAGGGTCGGTCCTCTGAAGCTTTCTTT. This codes for CASSSEGRSSEAFF. Full variable domain (outside the CDR3, taken from reference TRBV5-1 and TRBJ1-1): KAGVTQTPRYLIKTRGQQVTLSCSPISGHRSVSWYQQTPGQGLQFLFEYFSETQRNKGNFPGRFSGRQFSNSRSEMNVSTLELGDSALYLCASSSEGRSSEAFFGQGTRLTVV.

Of note for this clone: One end of the junction does not line up with germline, which may come from a read error. The CDR3 DNA sequence: TGTGCCAGCAGTTTGGGGGGGGGCTCCGGTAATTCACCCCTCCACTTT. Protein product: CASSLGGGSGNSPLHF. The chain uses TRBV5-4 and TRBJ1-6, with D perhaps TRBD1 (6 bases). CDR3 length: 16 residues. Germline V lookup: CDR1 SGHNT, CDR2 YYREEE (reference sequence).

J is TRBJ1-1 and V is TRBV9; tentatively, D is TRBD1 (5 bases). CDR1 is SGDLS and CDR2 is YYNGEE in the germline V gene. V lost 0 bases, J lost 6 bases, and 18 bases lay in between. The length of the CDR3 is 16 residues. DNA of the CDR3: TGTGCCAGCAGCGTAGATTTTAGGGCAGGGAGGGCTGAAGCTTTCTTT. This codes for CASSVDFRAGRAEAFF.